This T cell receptor (beta chain) was sequenced during a study of identical twins. In TCRdb, the 5' RACE reads were re-called with MiXCR into one record per CDR3 protein. The table has a few hundred thousand distinct CDR3 sequences, around a tenth seen once; the top ten hold under 3.5%. V was cut by 2 bases and J by 7 bases, with 9 bases left in between. CDR3 length: 12 amino acids. CDR1 SEHNR and CDR2 FQNEAQ come from the germline V gene (reference sequence). In addition, the sample was reused for a study of yellow fever vaccine responses in identical twins.

Sequencing input: PBMCs. The origin of this receptor is a young woman in good health. The chain links TRBV7-9 to TRBJ2-7; D remains ambiguous. The CDR3 DNA follows: TGTGCCAGCAGCTTATTCTTGGGGGAGCAGTACTTC. It codes for CASSLFLGEQYF.